Presented here are 18 T cell receptor beta chains from one specimen sequenced in a study of cytomegalovirus exposure and HLA in healthy donors. The PCR employed 60 Vbeta primers together with 13 Jbeta primers. Assay: immunoSEQ multiplex PCR; the TCRdb copy retains only in-frame clones and omits some. The table has about 200,000 clones, around 79% seen once. Sequencing was done on a sample of PBMCs. These receptors originate from a male donor in good health and CMV-seropositive.

Only a few counts were recorded for this clone. The sample has other DNA sequences that encode this CDR3 too. J is TRBJ1-6 and V is TRBV9; 7 nucleotides match TRBD1. The V segment lost 3 bases and the J segment 6 bases; nucleotides outside the gene matches: 6. The CDR3 is made up of 15 amino acids. Germline V gene sequence: CDR1 SGDLS, CDR2 YYNGEE. The CDR3 loop reads CASSGRQGGNSPLHF. The CDR3 DNA follows: TGTGCCAGCAGCGGCCGACAGGGTGGTAATTCACCCCTCCACTTT.

The V gene is TRBV28, the J gene TRBJ2-5; 7 bases map to TRBD1. The end of the DNA aligns better with TRBJ2-7, so the J call may be wrong. The CDR3 is 15 amino acids. Germline CDR1 reads MDHEN; CDR2 reads SYDVKM. The CDR3 region has the DNA TGTGCCAGCAGTCCCTCGGACAGGAGCTCCTACGAGCAGTACTTC. Translated: CASSPSDRSSYEQYF.

The V and J genes are TRBV18 and TRBJ1-1; D uncertain. V gave up 3 bases and J gave up 4 bases, with 9 bases separating them. The CDR3 spans 13 residues. Germline V gene lookup returns CDR1 KGHSH and CDR2 LQKENI. The CDR3 sequence: CASSPAPPTEAFF. Written as DNA, the CDR3 is TGTGCCAGCTCACCGGCCCCCCCCACTGAAGCTTTCTTT.

The rearrangement uses TRBV7-6 and TRBJ2-1; 7 bases match TRBD2. With 1 base clipped from V and 4 bases from J, the junction kept 4 bases outside the gene matches. CDR1 is SGHVS, CDR2 FNYEAQ, per germline. The CDR3 has 15 residues. The CDR3 DNA is TGTGCCAGCAGCTTAGGGAAGCGGGGTTACAATGAGCAGTTCTTC. It is translated as CASSLGKRGYNEQFF.

This clone was found once. The chain recombines TRBV9 with TRBJ1-5; no firm D call. Trimming removed 5 bases from V and 5 bases from J, with 8 bases in between. The CDR3 spans 12 residues. Looked up from germline, CDR1 is SGDLS and CDR2 is YYNGEE. CDR3 loop: CASSDGDQPQHF. In nucleotides, the CDR3 is TGTGCCAGCAGTGACGGGGATCAGCCCCAGCATTTT.

The chain joins TRBV11-2 to TRBJ2-1, with 9 bases matching TRBD1. There are 17 residues in the CDR3. The germline CDR1 and CDR2 sequences are SGHAT and FQNNGV. The trim removed 5 bases at V and 5 bases at J, leaving 13 bases unmatched. CDR3 sequence (DNA): TGTGCCAGCAGCCCCACCCAGTCGGGACAGGGACACAATGAGCAGTTCTTC. Amino acids: CASSPTQSGQGHNEQFF.

The chain links TRBV5-6 to TRBJ1-5; D remains ambiguous. V lost 2 bases to trimming and J lost 4 bases, with 7 bases between them. Germline CDR1 is SGHDT and CDR2 is YYEEEE. CDR3 length equals 13 residues. The CDR3 is CASSFSGNQPQHF. DNA of the CDR3: TGTGCCAGCAGCTTCTCGGGAAATCAGCCCCAGCATTTT.

V usage is TRBV2 and J usage is TRBJ2-3; 9 positions match TRBD2. Germline CDR1 is SNHLY and CDR2 is FYNNEI. V trimming: 4 bases; J trimming: 3 bases; junction bases outside the gene matches: 5. The CDR3 contains 15 residues. CDR3: CASSGGLALTDTQYF. The CDR3 coding sequence is TGTGCCAGCAGTGGGGGACTAGCTTTGACAGATACGCAGTATTTT.

The chain carries TRBV7-3 and TRBJ1-4; no clear D gene. Trimming took 0 bases from V and 4 from J, leaving 9 bases between them. The germline gives CDR1 SGHTA, CDR2 FQGTGA. The CDR3 extends over 15 amino acids. The CDR3 spells CASSLTRDDNEKLFF. CDR3 in DNA: TGTGCCAGCAGCTTAACGCGCGATGATAATGAAAAACTGTTTTTT.

This clone was counted between two and nine times. This chain links TRBV7-9 with TRBJ2-3; D is perhaps TRBD1 (6 bases). The CDR3 length is 16 residues. Looked up from germline, CDR1 is SEHNR and CDR2 is FQNEAQ (reference sequence). V lost 4 bases and J lost 3, with 17 bases in between. CDR3 bases: TGTGCCAGCAGCTCCGTAACAGGGTCCGGGACAGATACGCAGTATTTT. Translation: CASSSVTGSGTDTQYF.

The V gene is TRBV4-1, the J gene TRBJ2-3, with TRBD2 identical over 8 bases. This CDR3 comprises 17 residues. The J segment lost 4 bases and the V segment lost 1 base, leaving 10 bases of the junction unmatched. Germline loops: CDR1 MGHRA, CDR2 YSYEKL. This chain's CDR3 is CASSQGSGTSYADTQYF. In nucleotides, the CDR3 is TGCGCCAGCAGCCAAGGATCCGGGACTAGTTATGCAGATACGCAGTATTTT.

The chain joins TRBV29-1 to TRBJ2-4; D remains unclear. CDR3 size: 13 residues. Per germline, CDR1 SQVTM and CDR2 ANQGSEA. Between the trimmed V and J ends, which lost 3 bases and 0 bases, there was a span of 6 bases. The CDR3 DNA sequence: TGCAGCGTTGACCTTCTAGCCAAAAACATTCAGTACTTC. Its translation: CSVDLLAKNIQYF.

This clone was found a few times. The genes are TRBV19 and TRBJ1-2, with D possibly TRBD1 on 5 matching bases. CDR3 length: 16 amino acids. Trimming left V 3 bases short and J 6 bases short, with 20 bases between. Germline-derived CDR1 and CDR2 are LNHDA and SQIVND (reference sequence). The CDR3 DNA reads TGTGCCAGTAGTATTCTGATTTTGACAGCCATAGATGGCTACACCTTC. Its translation is CASSILILTAIDGYTF.

The genes are TRBV27 and TRBJ1-4; 7 bases match TRBD1. With 2 bases clipped from V and 0 bases from J, the junction kept 6 bases outside the gene matches. This CDR3 comprises 17 residues. Germline CDR1 reads MNHEY; CDR2 reads SMNVEV (reference sequence). The CDR3 here is CASSLRDSSATNEKLFF. CDR3 bases: TGTGCCAGCAGTTTAAGGGACAGCTCTGCAACTAATGAAAAACTGTTTTTT.

The genes are TRBV6-6 and TRBJ1-1, with D tentatively TRBD1 (5 bases). Germline assignment: CDR1 MNHNY and CDR2 SVGAGI (reference sequence). This CDR3 spans 14 amino acids. V shed 4 bases and J shed 6 bases, with 15 bases lying between them. The CDR3 reads CASSSLGGGSEAFF. Here the CDR3 DNA reads TGTGCCAGCAGTTCCCTCGGGGGGGGTTCTGAAGCTTTCTTT.

The chain couples TRBV11-1 to TRBJ2-3; 11 nucleotides align to TRBD2. CDR1 is SGHAT and CDR2 is FQDESV in the germline V gene (reference sequence). This CDR3 has 16 residues. With V trimmed by 6 bases and J by 4 bases, 9 bases remained unmatched. The CDR3 protein is CASSQVAGGHSDTQYF. The DNA for the CDR3 is TGTGCCAGCAGTCAAGTAGCGGGGGGGCATTCAGATACGCAGTATTTT. Looking up the rest from reference TRBV11-1 and TRBJ2-3 gives the full variable domain: EAEVAQSPRYKITEKSQAVAFWCDPISGHATLYWYRQILGQGPELLVQFQDESVVDDSQLPKDRFSAERLKGVDSTLKIQPAELGDSAMYLCASSQVAGGHSDTQYFGPGTRLTVL.

The chain is built from TRBV7-9 and TRBJ2-2; 7 bases map to TRBD1. The J segment lost 9 bases and the V segment lost 1 base, leaving 2 bases of the junction unmatched. CDR3 length: 13 residues. Germline V gene lookup returns CDR1 SEHNR and CDR2 FQNEAQ (reference sequence). CDR3 sequence (DNA): TGTGCCAGCAGCTTAGGGACAGGAAGGGAGCTGTTTTTT. Encoded protein: CASSLGTGRELFF.

This clone was seen only a few times. The V and J genes are TRBV2 and TRBJ1-1, with TRBD1 matching 9 bases. J lost 4 bases, V lost 6 bases, and 12 bases had no gene match. The CDR3 loop spans 16 amino acids. CDR1 and CDR2 from the germline V gene are SNHLY and FYNNEI. The CDR3 spells CASRVPGTGRVTEAFF. In nucleotides, the CDR3 is TGTGCCAGCAGGGTACCCGGGACAGGGAGAGTCACTGAAGCTTTCTTT.